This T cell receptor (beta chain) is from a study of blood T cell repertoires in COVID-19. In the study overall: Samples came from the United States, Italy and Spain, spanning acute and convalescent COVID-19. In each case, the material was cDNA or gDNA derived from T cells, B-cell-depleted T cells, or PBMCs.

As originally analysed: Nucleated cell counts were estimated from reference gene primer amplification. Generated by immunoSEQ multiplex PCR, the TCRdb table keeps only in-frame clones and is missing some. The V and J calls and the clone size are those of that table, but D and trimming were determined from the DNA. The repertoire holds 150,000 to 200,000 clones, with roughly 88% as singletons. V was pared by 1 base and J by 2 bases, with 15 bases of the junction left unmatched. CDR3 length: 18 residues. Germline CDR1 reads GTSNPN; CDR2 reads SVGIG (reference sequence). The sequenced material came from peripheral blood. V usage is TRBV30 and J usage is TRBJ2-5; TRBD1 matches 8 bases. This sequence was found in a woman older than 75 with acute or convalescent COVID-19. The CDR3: CAWSEFPGRGPGQETQYF. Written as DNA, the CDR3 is TGTGCCTGGAGTGAATTCCCCGGCAGGGGGCCAGGGCAAGAGACCCAGTACTTC.